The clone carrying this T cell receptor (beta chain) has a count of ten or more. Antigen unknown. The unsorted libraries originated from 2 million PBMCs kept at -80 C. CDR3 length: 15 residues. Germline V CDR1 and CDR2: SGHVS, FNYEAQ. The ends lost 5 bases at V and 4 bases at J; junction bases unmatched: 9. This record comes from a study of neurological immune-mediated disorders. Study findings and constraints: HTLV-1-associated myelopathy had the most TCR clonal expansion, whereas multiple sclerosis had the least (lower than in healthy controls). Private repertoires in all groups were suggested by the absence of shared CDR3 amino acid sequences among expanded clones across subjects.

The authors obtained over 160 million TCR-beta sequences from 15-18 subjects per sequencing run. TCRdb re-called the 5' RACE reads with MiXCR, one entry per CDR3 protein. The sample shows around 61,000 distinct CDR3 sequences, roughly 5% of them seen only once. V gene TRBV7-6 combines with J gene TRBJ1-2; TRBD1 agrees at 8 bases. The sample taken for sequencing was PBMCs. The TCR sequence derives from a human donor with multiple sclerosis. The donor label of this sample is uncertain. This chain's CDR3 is CASSPWGQEIYGYTF. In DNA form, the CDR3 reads TGTGCCAGCAGCCCGTGGGGACAGGAGATCTATGGCTACACCTTC.